This T cell receptor beta chain was captured by sequencing in a study of human T cells and chemical hapten exposure. Specified time point: healthy volunteer bleed at 2 weeks. Total RNA was extracted from unfractionated whole blood. This CDR3 spans 16 amino acids. Germline V CDR1 and CDR2: MGHRA, YSYEKL. V lost 1 base, J lost 8 bases, and 6 bases stayed unmatched. How the authors handled the data: Counts of TCRs in each sample centred on a median of 95,638 and extended from around 25,000 to 690,000. TCRdb reprocessed the RACE reads with MiXCR, giving one entry per CDR3 protein. TCRdb's processing, not the authors', yielded these V and J calls. The sample contains over 100,000 distinct CDR3 sequences, roughly 9% of which appear only once.

The sequenced material came from whole blood. The TCR comes from a male donor in good health. Some clones in this sample may be carry-over from other donors' samples. The chain is built from TRBV4-1 and TRBJ2-2, with 11 bases lining up with TRBD2. In DNA, the CDR3 is TGCGCCAGCAGCCAAGTCTCACTAGCGGGAGTGGGGGAGCTGTTTTTT. Amino acid sequence: CASSQVSLAGVGELFF.